This T cell receptor (beta chain) appears in the sequencing data of a study of blood T cell repertoires in COVID-19. At the level of the study: The cDNA or gDNA used as material had been derived from T cells, B-cell-depleted T cells, or PBMCs.

Allocation to cohorts depended on clinical history reported by the participants. Between the trimmed V and J ends, which lost 0 bases and 9 bases, there was a span of 16 bases. CDR3 length equals 15 residues. Germline V CDR1 and CDR2: LGHNA, YSLEER. Under the authors' procedure: Reference gene primer amplification gave estimated nucleated cell counts. Generated by immunoSEQ multiplex PCR, the TCRdb table keeps only in-frame clones and is missing some. V, J and clone size derive from that table, while D and trimming were established from the DNA sequence. The sample has 150,000 to 200,000 clones; about 89% are singletons.

The V call is TRBV4-3, the J call TRBJ2-3; unclear D gene. This clonotype was sampled from a woman between 18 and 29 years old who had recovered from COVID-19. The sequencing sample was made of PBMCs or T cells enriched from blood (not recorded which). The CDR3 here is CASSQDGAVIATQYF. The CDR3 DNA is TGCGCCAGCAGCCAAGATGGAGCAGTCATCGCCACGCAGTATTTT.